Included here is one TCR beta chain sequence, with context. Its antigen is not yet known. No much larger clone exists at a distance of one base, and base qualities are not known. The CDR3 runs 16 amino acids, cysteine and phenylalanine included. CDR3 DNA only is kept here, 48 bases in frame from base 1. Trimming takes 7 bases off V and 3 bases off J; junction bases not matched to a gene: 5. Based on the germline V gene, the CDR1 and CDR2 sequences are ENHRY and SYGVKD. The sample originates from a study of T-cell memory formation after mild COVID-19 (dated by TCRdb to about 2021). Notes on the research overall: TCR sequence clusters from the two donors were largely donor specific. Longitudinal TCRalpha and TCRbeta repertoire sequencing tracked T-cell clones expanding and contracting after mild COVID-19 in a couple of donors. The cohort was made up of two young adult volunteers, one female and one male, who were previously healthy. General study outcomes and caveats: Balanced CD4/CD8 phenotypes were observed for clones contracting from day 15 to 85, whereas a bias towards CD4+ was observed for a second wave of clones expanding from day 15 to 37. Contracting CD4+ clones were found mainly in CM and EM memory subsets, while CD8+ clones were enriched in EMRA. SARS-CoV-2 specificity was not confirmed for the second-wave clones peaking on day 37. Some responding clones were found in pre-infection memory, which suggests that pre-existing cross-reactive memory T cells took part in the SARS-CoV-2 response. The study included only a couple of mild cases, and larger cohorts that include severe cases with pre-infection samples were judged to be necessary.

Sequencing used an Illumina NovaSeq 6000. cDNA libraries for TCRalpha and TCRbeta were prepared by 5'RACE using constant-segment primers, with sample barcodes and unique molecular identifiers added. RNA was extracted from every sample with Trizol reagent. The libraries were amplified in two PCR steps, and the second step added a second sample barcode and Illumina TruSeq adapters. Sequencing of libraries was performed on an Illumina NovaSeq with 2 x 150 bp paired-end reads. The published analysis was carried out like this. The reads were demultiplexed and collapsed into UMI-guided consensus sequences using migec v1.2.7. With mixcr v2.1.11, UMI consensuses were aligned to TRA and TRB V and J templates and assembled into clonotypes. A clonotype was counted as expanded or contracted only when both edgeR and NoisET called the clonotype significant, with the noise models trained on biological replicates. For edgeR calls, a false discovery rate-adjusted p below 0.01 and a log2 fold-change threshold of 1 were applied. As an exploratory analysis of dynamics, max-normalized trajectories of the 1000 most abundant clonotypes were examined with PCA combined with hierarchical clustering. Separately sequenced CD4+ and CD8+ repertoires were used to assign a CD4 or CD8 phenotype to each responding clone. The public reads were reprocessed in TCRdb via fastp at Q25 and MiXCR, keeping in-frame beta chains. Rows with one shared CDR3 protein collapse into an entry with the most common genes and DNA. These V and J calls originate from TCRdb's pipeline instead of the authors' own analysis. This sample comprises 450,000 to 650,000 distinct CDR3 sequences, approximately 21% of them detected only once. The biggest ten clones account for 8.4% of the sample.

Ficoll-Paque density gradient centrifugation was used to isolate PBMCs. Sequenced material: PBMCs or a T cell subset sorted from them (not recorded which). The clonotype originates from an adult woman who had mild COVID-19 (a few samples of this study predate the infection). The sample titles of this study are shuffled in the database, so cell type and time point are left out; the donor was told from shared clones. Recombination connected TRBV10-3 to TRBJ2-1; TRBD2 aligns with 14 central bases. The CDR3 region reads CAITSGTSGSYNEQFF. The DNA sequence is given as TGTGCCATCACGTCAGGGACTAGCGGGAGCTACAATGAGCAGTTCTTC.